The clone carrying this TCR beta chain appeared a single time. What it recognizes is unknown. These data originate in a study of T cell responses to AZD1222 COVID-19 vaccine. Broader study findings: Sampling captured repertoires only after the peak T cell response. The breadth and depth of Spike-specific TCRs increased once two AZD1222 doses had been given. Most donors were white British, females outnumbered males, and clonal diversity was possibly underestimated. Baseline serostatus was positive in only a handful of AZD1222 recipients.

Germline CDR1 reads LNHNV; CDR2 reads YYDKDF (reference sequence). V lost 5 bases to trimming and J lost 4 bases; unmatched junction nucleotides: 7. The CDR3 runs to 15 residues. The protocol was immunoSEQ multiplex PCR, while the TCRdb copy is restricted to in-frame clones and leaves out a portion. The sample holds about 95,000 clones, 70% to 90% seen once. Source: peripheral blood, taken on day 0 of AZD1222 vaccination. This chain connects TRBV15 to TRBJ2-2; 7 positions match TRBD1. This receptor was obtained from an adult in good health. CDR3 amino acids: CATSVTGIVTGELFF. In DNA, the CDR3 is TGTGCCACCAGCGTGACAGGGATTGTCACCGGGGAGCTGTTTTTT.